The T cell receptor beta chain described here comes from a study of cytomegalovirus exposure and HLA in healthy donors. Regarding the study as a whole: The study put about 180 TCR beta chains on its list as cytomegalovirus-associated. Productive status was seen about 87% or about 30% of the time for most TCR beta V segments in an earlier analysis. In a later analysis, at a false discovery rate of 0.05, 15,000 to 20,000 TCR beta sequences were associated with HLA alleles.

To note about this clone: Its antigen is unknown.

Researchers ran the PCR with 60 Vbeta and 13 Jbeta primers. Produced via immunoSEQ multiplex PCR; TCRdb's table is partial and in-frame only. The repertoire holds approximately 95,000 clones, less than 80% seen once, with about 4% in the top ten. The source is a woman aged 40 to 49 in good health and CMV-seropositive. The sample comprised PBMCs.

The CDR3 DNA reads as TGTGCCTGGGGACTAGCTAACTATGGCTACACCTTC. Translating gives CAWGLANYGYTF. The rearrangement links TRBV30 to TRBJ1-2; D call uncertain. Trimming stripped 5 bases from V and 0 bases from J, with 7 bases between. Germline CDR1 is GTSNPN and CDR2 is SVGIG (reference sequence). The length of the CDR3 is 12 residues.